This T cell receptor beta chain appears in the sequencing data of a study of shared clonotypes between healthy human individuals. The table came from immunoSEQ multiplex PCR; TCRdb's copy has only in-frame clones and leaves some out. Of more than 1 million clones detected, approximately 80% appear once; the ten largest clones hold about 0.52%. CDR1 is MNHEY and CDR2 is SMNVEV in the germline V gene (reference sequence). V shed 0 bases and J 1 base; nucleotides not matched to a gene: 4. The CDR3 is made up of 16 amino acids. The chain couples TRBV27 to TRBJ2-7; 9 nucleotides line up with TRBD2. This receptor was obtained from a man between 18 and 35 years old in good health. Some clones in this sample may be carry-over from other donors' samples. The sample consisted of memory CD4+ T cells from PBMCs. Subset in this sample: CD45RA-negative fraction. The CDR3 coding sequence is TGTGCCAGCAGTTTATCGAGGGGACTAGCATCCTACGAGCAGTACTTC. This translates into CASSLSRGLASYEQYF.